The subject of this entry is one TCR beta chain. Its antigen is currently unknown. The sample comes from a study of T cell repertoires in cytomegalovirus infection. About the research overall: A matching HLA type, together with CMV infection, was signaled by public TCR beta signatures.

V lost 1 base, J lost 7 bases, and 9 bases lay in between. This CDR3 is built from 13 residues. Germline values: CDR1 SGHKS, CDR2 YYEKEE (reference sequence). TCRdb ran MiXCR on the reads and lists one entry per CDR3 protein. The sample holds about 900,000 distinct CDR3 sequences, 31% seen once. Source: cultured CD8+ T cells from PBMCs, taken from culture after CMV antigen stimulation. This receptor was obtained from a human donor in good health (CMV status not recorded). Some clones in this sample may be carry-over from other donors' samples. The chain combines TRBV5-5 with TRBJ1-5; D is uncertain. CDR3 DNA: TGTGCCAGCAGCTTGTATACCGGGCAGCCCCAGCATTTT. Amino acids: CASSLYTGQPQHF. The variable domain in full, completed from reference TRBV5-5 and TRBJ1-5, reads DAGVTQSPTHLIKTRGQQVTLRCSPISGHKSVSWYQQVLGQGPQFIFQYYEKEERGRGNFPDRFSARQFPNYSSELNVNALLLGDSALYLCASSLYTGQPQHFGDGTRLSIL.